This T cell receptor beta chain was retrieved from a study of CD8 T cells in Susac syndrome. The CDR3 is 13 amino acids. The V and J ends lost 2 bases and 0 bases respectively, with 2 bases between them. The RNA, about 0.45 to 1 ug, was put through reverse transcription using random hexamers. Coverage of TCR beta CDR3 amplification by immunoSEQ multiplex PCR extended to 54 Vbeta and 13 Jbeta. TCRdb re-derived calls from the immunoSEQ multiplex PCR reads in MiXCR, one entry per CDR3 protein. The sample consists of about 200,000 distinct CDR3 sequences, about 95% of them appearing once. TCR beta sequences were obtained from blood CD8+ and CD4+ T cells.

The sequence came from a human donor with multiple sclerosis. Sequencing was performed on CD4+ T cells from PBMCs. The chain is built from TRBV12-3 or TRBV12-4 and TRBJ2-1; D uncertain. The CDR3 DNA sequence: TGTGCCAGCAGTTTAAGCTCCTACAATGAGCAGTTCTTC. This translates into CASSLSSYNEQFF.